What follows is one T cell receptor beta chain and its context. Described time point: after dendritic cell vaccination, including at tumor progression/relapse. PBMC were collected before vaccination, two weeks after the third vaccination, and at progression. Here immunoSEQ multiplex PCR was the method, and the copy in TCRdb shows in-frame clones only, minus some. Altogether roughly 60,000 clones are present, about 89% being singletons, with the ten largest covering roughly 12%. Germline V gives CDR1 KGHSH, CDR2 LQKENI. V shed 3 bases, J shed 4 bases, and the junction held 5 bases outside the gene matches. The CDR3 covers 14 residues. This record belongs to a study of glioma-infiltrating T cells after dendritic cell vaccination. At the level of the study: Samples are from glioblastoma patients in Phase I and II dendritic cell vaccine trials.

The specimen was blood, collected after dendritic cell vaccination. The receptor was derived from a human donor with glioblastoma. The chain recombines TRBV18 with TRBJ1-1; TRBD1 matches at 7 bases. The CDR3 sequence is CASSPKGAVTEAFF. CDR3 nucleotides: TGTGCCAGCTCACCGAAGGGGGCCGTCACTGAAGCTTTCTTT.